The text below deals with one T cell receptor beta chain. Compared with germline, one end of the junction differs, possibly owing to a read error. This entry is derived from a study of OX40 agonist ivuxolimab in advanced cancers. Study-wide context: Ivuxolimab was delivered to patients intravenously every 2 weeks at doses spanning 0.01 to 10 mg/kg. Those enrolled were approximately 87% male, with a mean age of about 66 years and ages from about 20 to 85.

TCRdb's copy holds only in-frame clones and misses some; the assay was immunoSEQ multiplex PCR. The sample shows fewer than 90,000 clones, roughly 86% of them seen only once. The CDR3 consists of 10 residues. Germline V gene data show CDR1 as SGHDT and CDR2 as YYEEEE. V usage is TRBV5-6 and J usage is TRBJ1-4; D is undetermined. The source is an adult with an advanced solid tumor such as melanoma, head and neck, liver or kidney cancer. This specimen consisted of CD4+ or CD8+ T cells sorted from blood, obtained in a trial of the OX40 agonist ivuxolimab. CDR3 sequence (DNA): TGTGCCAGCGGGCCCAACTGGACTGTTTTT. Protein product: CASGPNWTVF.